This T cell receptor (beta chain) is drawn from a study of T-cell reconstitution after alpha-beta-depleted transplantation in children. Germline V gives CDR1 SGHVT, CDR2 SQSDAQ. V shed 8 bases and J shed 2 bases, with 5 bases lying between them. This CDR3 region has 11 residues. It was with unique molecular identifiers that the TCRbeta library was prepared. In TCRdb, the PCR reads were re-called with MiXCR into one record per CDR3 protein. The repertoire holds approximately 400,000 distinct CDR3 sequences, with roughly 10% as singletons. This clonotype was counted many times. The starting material was PBMCs from the stem cell graft donor, obtained from the stem cell graft. The receptor was isolated from a human donor who donated a stem cell graft to a child with acute myeloid leukemia. V gene TRBV7-4 combines with J gene TRBJ2-3, with no clear D. The CDR3: CASPNTDTQYF. CDR3 bases: TGTGCCAGCCCTAACACAGATACGCAGTATTTT.